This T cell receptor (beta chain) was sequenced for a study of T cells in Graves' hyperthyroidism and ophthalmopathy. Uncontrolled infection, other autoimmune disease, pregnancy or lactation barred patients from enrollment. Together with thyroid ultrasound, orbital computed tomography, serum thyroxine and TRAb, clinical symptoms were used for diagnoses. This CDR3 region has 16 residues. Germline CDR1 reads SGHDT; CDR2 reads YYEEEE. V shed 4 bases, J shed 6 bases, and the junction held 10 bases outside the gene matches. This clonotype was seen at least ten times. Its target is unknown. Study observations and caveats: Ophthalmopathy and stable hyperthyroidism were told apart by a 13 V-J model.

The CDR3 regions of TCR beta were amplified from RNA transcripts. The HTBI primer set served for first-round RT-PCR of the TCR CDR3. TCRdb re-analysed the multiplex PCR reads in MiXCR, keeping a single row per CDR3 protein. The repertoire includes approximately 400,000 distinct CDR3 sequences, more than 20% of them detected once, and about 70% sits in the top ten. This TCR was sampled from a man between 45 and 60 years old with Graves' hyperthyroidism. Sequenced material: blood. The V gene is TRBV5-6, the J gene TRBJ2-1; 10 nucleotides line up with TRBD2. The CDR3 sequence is CASSPPRLAGLNEQFF. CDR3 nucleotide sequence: TGTGCCAGCAGCCCACCCCGACTAGCGGGTCTCAATGAGCAGTTCTTC.